This T cell receptor beta chain was recovered during a study of naive and memory T cell subsets. General study points: Naive repertoires, especially CD8, held a few larger clonotypes, possibly memory cells re-expressing CD45RA. In naive cells, over 95% of TCR sequences were seen only once. RNA-based TCR counts may shift with T cell activation and differentiation.

The V end lost 4 bases, the J end lost 2 bases, and 14 bases lay between the germline ends. CDR1 and CDR2 (germline): SGHDN, FVKESK. The CDR3 has 16 residues. This clonotype showed up just a few times. Its antigen remains unknown. Two oligonucleotides, mixed equimolar, formed the beta constant-region primer covering TRBC1 and TRBC2. Nested alpha and beta constant-region primers with the SP2 primer drove four PCR rounds on ligated cDNA. One entry per CDR3 protein, called by TCRdb with MiXCR from the UMI-ligation and nested PCR reads. Of approximately 140,000 distinct CDR3 sequences listed, roughly 23% are singletons. CMV status came from CD4+ IFNgamma after overnight CMV lysate stimulation.

The specimen sequenced was naive CD4+ T cells from blood. The rearrangement links TRBV14 to TRBJ2-2; D gene ambiguous. The origin of this receptor is a human donor in good health. The CDR3 DNA is TGTGCCAGCAGCCCAGGACCGATTTCCAACACCGGGGAGCTGTTTTTT. This encodes CASSPGPISNTGELFF.